Following are 10 T cell receptor beta chains from one sample sequenced in a study of cytomegalovirus exposure and HLA in healthy donors. The PCR employed 60 Vbeta primers together with 13 Jbeta primers. Generated by immunoSEQ multiplex PCR, the TCRdb table keeps only in-frame clones and is missing some. This sample yields about 160,000 clones, of which roughly 80% are seen a single time; 9% to 10% belongs to the top ten. Input material: PBMCs. Receptors were obtained from a man aged 18 to 30 in good health and CMV-seropositive.

The V gene is TRBV7-9, the J gene TRBJ1-2, with D possibly matching TRBD1 (6 bases). CDR3 length: 14 residues. Germline V gives CDR1 SEHNR, CDR2 FQNEAQ (reference sequence). The germline V and J ends were trimmed by 0 bases and 4 bases, with 9 bases remaining between them. In nucleotides, the CDR3 is TGTGCCAGCAGCTTAGCTGGGGGCGGCTATGGCTACACCTTC. This sequence encodes CASSLAGGGYGYTF.

The count of this clone is one. This chain uses TRBV11-3 with TRBJ2-1; the D gene is possibly TRBD1 (6 bases). V dropped 2 bases and J dropped 7 bases, with 15 bases sitting between them. CDR3 length: 15 residues. Per germline, CDR1 SGHNT and CDR2 YENEEA. The CDR3 region has the DNA TGTGCCAGCAGCTTAACAGGGCAGGTCGCAAATGAGCAGTTCTTC. Its protein product is CASSLTGQVANEQFF.

The chain uses TRBV4-2 and TRBJ2-1; tentatively, D is TRBD2 (6 bases). The CDR3 runs to 17 residues. V lost 1 base and J 3 bases, leaving 16 bases between the germline ends. Germline V gene data show CDR1 as LGHNA and CDR2 as YNFKEQ. CDR3 in DNA: TGTGCCAGCAGCCAAGGACTAGACTCACCCGACTACAATGAGCAGTTCTTC. Translating it yields CASSQGLDSPDYNEQFF.

The chain joins TRBV6-5 to TRBJ2-1; D gene ambiguous. The CDR3 is made up of 11 amino acids. Trimming took 6 bases from V and 11 from J, leaving 11 bases between them. Germline lookup yields CDR1 MNHEY and CDR2 SVGAGI. CDR3 region: CASRGLGQQFF. As DNA, the CDR3 is TGTGCCAGCAGGGGCTTGGGCCAGCAGTTCTTC.

This chain joins TRBV18 and TRBJ2-1; 12 bases align to TRBD2. Germline CDR1 is KGHSH and CDR2 is LQKENI. The CDR3 length is 16 residues. Trimming took 2 bases from V and 9 from J; bases not matched to a gene: 8. CDR3 in amino acids: CASSPEASGRAGEQFF. In DNA form, the CDR3 reads TGTGCCAGCTCACCAGAGGCTAGCGGGAGGGCAGGTGAGCAGTTCTTC.

The genes are TRBV5-1 and TRBJ2-7; TRBD1 aligns across 9 bases. CDR3 length: 15 residues. Germline-derived CDR1 and CDR2 are SGHRS and YFSETQ. J was trimmed by 2 bases and V by 1 base; bases with no gene match: 4. The CDR3 sequence: CASSLFTGGPYEQYF. The CDR3 nucleotides read TGCGCCAGCAGCTTGTTCACAGGGGGCCCCTACGAGCAGTACTTC.

The chain has TRBV21-1 and TRBJ1-1; the table's TRBD1 call for D was not verified on the DNA. TRBV21-1 is deemed a pseudogene. The length of the CDR3 is 16 residues. The CDR3 sequence: CASSDYRDRECGEAFF. The DNA of the CDR3 is TGTGCCAGCAGCGACTACCGGGACAGGGAGTGCGGTGAAGCTTTCTTT.

This chain uses TRBV6-1 with TRBJ2-1, with 10 bases fitting TRBD2. V lost 8 bases to trimming and J lost 10 bases; unmatched junction nucleotides: 2. Germline loops: CDR1 MNHNS, CDR2 SASEGT. The CDR3 extends over 11 amino acids. In DNA form, the CDR3 reads TGTGCCAGCCGTAGCGGGAGGGAGCAGTTCTTC. Amino acids: CASRSGREQFF.

This clone was found once. The chain combines TRBV6-5 with TRBJ1-1; D is uncertain. Germline V gene sequence: CDR1 MNHEY, CDR2 SVGAGI. There are 12 residues in the CDR3. The germline V and J ends were trimmed by 6 bases and 6 bases, with 11 bases remaining between them. The CDR3 DNA reads as TGTGCCAGCAGCCCCTCCCGGGCTGAAGCTTTCTTT. It specifies CASSPSRAEAFF.

This sequence joins TRBV11-2 and TRBJ1-2; no firm D call. Deletions cut 1 base from V and 6 bases from J, with 9 bases between. The germline gives CDR1 SGHAT, CDR2 FQNNGV. The length of the CDR3 is 13 residues. The CDR3 DNA follows: TGTGCCAGCAGCTTAGGGTCCGGGGATGGCTACACCTTC. It translates to CASSLGSGDGYTF.